This T cell receptor beta chain was recorded in a study of cytomegalovirus exposure and HLA in healthy donors. Use of 60 Vbeta and 13 Jbeta primers characterized the PCR. Sequencing was performed with immunoSEQ multiplex PCR; in TCRdb, only in-frame clones are kept and a portion is missing. Among about 180,000 clones listed, 82% were seen once. The CDR3 extends over 15 amino acids. Germline CDR1 SGHRS, CDR2 YFSETQ. V gave up 0 bases and J gave up 7 bases, with 14 bases separating them. Sequencing was performed on PBMCs. The TCR was taken from a man aged 35 to 55 in good health and CMV-seronegative. The J gene is TRBJ2-4, the V gene TRBV5-1, with a weak D call TRBD2 (6 bases). As DNA, the CDR3 is TGCGCCAGCAGCTTGGATAGCCAGGGAGGCAACATTCAGTACTTC. It yields the protein CASSLDSQGGNIQYF.